This TCR beta chain was identified in a study of T-cell memory formation after mild COVID-19. On the study more broadly: The two donors had largely donor-specific TCR clusters.

The authors produced TCR alpha and TCR beta cDNA libraries with sample barcodes and UMIs by 5'RACE using constant-segment primers. Each CDR3 protein is one row after TCRdb ran MiXCR on the 5' RACE reads. The table lists a few hundred thousand distinct CDR3 sequences, 15% to 20% of them singletons. Germline CDR1 is SQVTM and CDR2 is ANQGSEA. CDR3 size: 11 residues. Deletions cut 5 bases from V and 2 bases from J, with 6 bases between. The genes are TRBV29-1 and TRBJ1-2; D not resolved. Source material: PBMCs or a T cell subset sorted from them (not recorded which). This clonotype was obtained from a man aged 18-30 years who had mild COVID-19 (a few samples of this study predate the infection). Cell type and time point are not known. CDR3 coding DNA: TGCAGCGTTCAGGAAAACTATGGCTACACCTTC. Protein sequence: CSVQENYGYTF.